This T cell receptor (beta chain) was identified in a study of beta chain features in type 1 diabetes. In the study overall: Regarding age, gender and cell yields, patients proved similar to healthy donors.

Via CD45RO/CCR7/CD25/CD127/CD95/CD27, cells of the CD4+ naive, central memory, regulatory and stem cell-like memory subsets were sorted. Sorted populations all had greater than 95% purity. Germline V gives CDR1 GTSNPN, CDR2 SVGIG (reference sequence). V was clipped by 0 bases and J by 3 bases; unmatched bases: 2. The CDR3 is 14 amino acids. Comments on this clone: The same CDR3 can be traced to other DNA sequences in this sample.

Expressed TCRB transcripts were sequenced because the isolated RNA had all been reverse transcribed beforehand. Clones were sequenced by immunoSEQ multiplex PCR, and TCRdb holds only the in-frame ones, with some missing. The sample consists of 220,000 or so clones, more than 65% of them appearing once. The sample was naive CD4+ T cells from blood. The chain employs TRBV30 and TRBJ2-3, with 8 positions matching TRBD1. The sequence was obtained from a man aged 30-40 years in good health. CDR3 nucleotides: TGTGCCTGGAGTGTACAGGGGGGAACAGATACGCAGTATTTT. This codes for CAWSVQGGTDTQYF.